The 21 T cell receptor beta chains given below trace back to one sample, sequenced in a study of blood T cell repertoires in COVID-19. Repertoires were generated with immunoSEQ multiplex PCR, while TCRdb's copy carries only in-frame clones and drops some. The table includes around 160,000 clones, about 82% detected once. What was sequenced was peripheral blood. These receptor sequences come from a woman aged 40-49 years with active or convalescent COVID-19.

CDR3 nucleotides: TGTGCCAGCAGATCCCTAGCGAGGGGTAATGAGCAGTTCTTC. It encodes CASRSLARGNEQFF. V and J are TRBV27 and TRBJ2-1, with D possibly matching TRBD2 (6 bases). Germline-derived CDR1 and CDR2 are MNHEY and SMNVEV (reference sequence). There are 14 residues in the CDR3. Trimming left V 6 bases short and J 7 bases short, with 16 bases between.

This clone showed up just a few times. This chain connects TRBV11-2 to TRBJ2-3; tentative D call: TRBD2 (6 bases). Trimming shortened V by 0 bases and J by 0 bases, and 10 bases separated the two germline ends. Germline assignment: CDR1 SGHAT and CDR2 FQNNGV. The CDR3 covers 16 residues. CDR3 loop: CASSLEVGTSTDTQYF. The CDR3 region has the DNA TGTGCCAGCAGCTTAGAAGTAGGGACTAGCACAGATACGCAGTATTTT. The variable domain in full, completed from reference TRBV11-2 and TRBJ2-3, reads EAGVAQSPRYKIIEKRQSVAFWCNPISGHATLYWYQQILGQGPKLLIQFQNNGVVDDSQLPKDRFSAERLKGVDSTLKIQPAKLEDSAVYLCASSLEVGTSTDTQYFGPGTRLTVL.

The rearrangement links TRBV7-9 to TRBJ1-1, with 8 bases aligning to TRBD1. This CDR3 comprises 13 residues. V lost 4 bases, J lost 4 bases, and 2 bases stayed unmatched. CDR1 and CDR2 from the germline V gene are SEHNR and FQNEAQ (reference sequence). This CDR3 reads CASSYTGGTEAFF. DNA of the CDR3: TGTGCCAGCAGCTATACAGGGGGCACTGAAGCTTTCTTT.

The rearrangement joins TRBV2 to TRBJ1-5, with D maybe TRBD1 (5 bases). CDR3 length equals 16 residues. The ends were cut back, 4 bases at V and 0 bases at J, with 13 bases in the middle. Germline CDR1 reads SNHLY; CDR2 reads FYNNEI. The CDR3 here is CASSARDRNSNQPQHF. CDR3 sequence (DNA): TGTGCCAGCAGTGCGCGGGACCGTAATAGCAATCAGCCCCAGCATTTT. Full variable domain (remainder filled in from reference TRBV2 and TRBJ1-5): EPEVTQTPSHQVTQMGQEVILRCVPISNHLYFYWYRQILGQKVEFLVSFYNNEISEKSEIFDDQFSVERPDGSNFTLKIRSTKLEDSAMYFCASSARDRNSNQPQHFGDGTRLSIL.

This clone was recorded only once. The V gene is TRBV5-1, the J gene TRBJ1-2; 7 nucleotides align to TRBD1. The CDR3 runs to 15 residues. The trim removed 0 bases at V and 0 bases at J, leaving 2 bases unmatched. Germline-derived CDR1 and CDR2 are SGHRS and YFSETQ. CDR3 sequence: CASSLVGTANYGYTF. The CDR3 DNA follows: TGCGCCAGCAGCTTGGTGGGGACAGCTAACTATGGCTACACCTTC.

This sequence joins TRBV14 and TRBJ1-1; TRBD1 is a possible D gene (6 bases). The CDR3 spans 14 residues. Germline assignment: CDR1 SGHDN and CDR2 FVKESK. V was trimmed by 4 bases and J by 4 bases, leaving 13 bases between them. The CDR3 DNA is TGTGCCAGCAGCCCCCACCACAGGGTCACTGAAGCTTTCTTT. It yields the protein CASSPHHRVTEAFF.

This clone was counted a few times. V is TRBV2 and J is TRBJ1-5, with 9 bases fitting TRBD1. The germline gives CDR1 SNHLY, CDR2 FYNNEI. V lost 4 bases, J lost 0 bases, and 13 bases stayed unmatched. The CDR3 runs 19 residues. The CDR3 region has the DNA TGTGCCAGCAGTGGGTACAGGGGGCACGGACCTTATAGCAATCAGCCCCAGCATTTT. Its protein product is CASSGYRGHGPYSNQPQHF.

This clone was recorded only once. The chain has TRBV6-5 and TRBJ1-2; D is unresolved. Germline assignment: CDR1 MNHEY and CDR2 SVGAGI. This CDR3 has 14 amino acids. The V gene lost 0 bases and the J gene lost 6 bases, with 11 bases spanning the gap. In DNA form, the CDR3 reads TGTGCCAGCAGTTACTCGGGCAGGCGGGATGGCTACACCTTC. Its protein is CASSYSGRRDGYTF.

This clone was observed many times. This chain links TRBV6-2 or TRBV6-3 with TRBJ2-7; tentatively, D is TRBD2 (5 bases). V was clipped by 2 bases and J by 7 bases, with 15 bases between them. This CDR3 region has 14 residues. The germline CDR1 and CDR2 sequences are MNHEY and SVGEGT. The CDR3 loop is CASSYPHNPGEQYF. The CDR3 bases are TGTGCCAGCAGTTACCCCCATAACCCGGGAGAGCAGTACTTC.

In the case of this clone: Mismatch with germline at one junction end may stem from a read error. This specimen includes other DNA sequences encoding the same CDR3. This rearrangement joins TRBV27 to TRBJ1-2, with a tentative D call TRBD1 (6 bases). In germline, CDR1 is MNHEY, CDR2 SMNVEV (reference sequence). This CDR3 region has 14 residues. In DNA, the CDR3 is TGTGCCAGCAGTTTGGGAGGGGGGTGGAGGGGCTACACCTTT. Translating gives CASSLGGGWRGYTF.

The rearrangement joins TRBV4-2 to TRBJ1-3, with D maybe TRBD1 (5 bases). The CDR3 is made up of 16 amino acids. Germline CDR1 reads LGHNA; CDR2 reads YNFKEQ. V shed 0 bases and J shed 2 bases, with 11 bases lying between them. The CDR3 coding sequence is TGTGCCAGCAGCCAAGAAGGCAGGGTAACTGGAAACACCATATATTTT. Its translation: CASSQEGRVTGNTIYF.

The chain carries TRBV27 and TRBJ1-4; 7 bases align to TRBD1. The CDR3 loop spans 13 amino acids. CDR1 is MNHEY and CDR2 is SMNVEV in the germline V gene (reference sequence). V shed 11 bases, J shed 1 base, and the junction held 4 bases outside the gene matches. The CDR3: CASRQGTNEKLFF. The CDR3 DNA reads TGTGCCTCCCGACAGGGAACTAATGAAAAACTGTTTTTT.

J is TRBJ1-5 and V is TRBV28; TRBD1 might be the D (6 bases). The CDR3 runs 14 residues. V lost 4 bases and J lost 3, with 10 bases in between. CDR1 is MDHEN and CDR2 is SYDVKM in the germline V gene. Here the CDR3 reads CASSWGLLNQPQHF. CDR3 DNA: TGTGCCAGCAGTTGGGGGCTTCTCAATCAGCCCCAGCATTTT.

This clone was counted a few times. CDR3 DNA sequence: TGTGCCAGCAGCGACCACCAAAGGGGATACACCGGGGAGCTGTTTTTT. It encodes CASSDHQRGYTGELFF. This rearrangement joins TRBV9 to TRBJ2-2, with D maybe TRBD1 (5 bases). The germline gives CDR1 SGDLS, CDR2 YYNGEE. V was shortened by 3 bases and J by 3 bases, with 15 bases between the two germline ends. This CDR3 is built from 16 residues.

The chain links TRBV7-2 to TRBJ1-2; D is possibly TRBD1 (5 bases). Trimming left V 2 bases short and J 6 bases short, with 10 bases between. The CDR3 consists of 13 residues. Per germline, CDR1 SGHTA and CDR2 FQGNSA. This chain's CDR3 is CASSLRPGNGYTF. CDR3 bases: TGTGCCAGCAGCTTACGCCCAGGGAATGGCTACACCTTC.

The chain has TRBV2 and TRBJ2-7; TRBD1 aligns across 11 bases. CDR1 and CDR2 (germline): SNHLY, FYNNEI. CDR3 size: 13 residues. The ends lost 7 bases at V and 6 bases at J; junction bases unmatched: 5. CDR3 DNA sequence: TGTGCCAGCACCGGACAGGGGGCTTTCGAGCAGTACTTC. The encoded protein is CASTGQGAFEQYF.

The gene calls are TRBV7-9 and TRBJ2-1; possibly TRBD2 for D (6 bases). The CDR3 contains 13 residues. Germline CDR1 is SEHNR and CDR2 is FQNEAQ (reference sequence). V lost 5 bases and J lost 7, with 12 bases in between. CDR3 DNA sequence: TGTGCCAGCAGCCCCTGGGACTTAAATGAGCAGTTCTTC. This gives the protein CASSPWDLNEQFF.

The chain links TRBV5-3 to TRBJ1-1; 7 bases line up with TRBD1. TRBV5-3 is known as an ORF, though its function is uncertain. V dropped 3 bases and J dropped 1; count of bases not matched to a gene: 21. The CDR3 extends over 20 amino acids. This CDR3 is CARSSIETGDRAVGNTEAFF. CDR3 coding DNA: TGTGCCAGAAGCTCCATTGAAACCGGAGACAGGGCAGTGGGGAACACTGAAGCTTTCTTT.

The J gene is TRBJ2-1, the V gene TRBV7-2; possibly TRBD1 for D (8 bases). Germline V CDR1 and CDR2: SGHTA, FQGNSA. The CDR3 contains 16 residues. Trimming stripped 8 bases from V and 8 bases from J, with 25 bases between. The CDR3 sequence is CASRGAGQGARDEQFF. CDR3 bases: TGTGCCAGCCGGGGGGCTGGGCAGGGGGCGCGGGATGAGCAGTTCTTC.

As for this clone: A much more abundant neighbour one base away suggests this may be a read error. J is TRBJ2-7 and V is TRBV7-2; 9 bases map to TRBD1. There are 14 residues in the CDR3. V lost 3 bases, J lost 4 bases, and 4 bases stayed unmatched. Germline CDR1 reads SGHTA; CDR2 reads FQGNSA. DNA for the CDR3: TGTGCCAGCAGCTTCCCGGGACAGGGATACGAGCAGTACTTC. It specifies CASSFPGQGYEQYF.

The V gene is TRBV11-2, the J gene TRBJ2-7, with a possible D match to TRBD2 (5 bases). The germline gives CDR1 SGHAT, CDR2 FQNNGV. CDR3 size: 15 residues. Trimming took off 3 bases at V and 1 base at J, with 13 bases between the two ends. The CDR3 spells CASSLAGGYSYEQYF. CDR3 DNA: TGTGCCAGCAGCTTGGCAGGAGGATATTCCTACGAGCAGTACTTC.